This T cell receptor beta chain is from a study of T cells in Graves' hyperthyroidism and ophthalmopathy. Study overall: Peripheral blood draws took place at initial diagnosis, ahead of any treatment. Overall study findings and caveats: Ophthalmopathy, which appeared later, was predicted by the model a median roughly 6.6 months before onset. Most clonotypes expanded in thyroid above 0.001 were likewise present in blood.

What was amplified from RNA transcripts were TCR beta CDR3 regions. Using the HTBI primer set, a first-round RT-PCR was run on the TCR CDR3. TCRdb reanalysed the multiplex PCR reads using MiXCR and keeps one entry per CDR3 protein. The table has under 450,000 distinct CDR3 sequences, approximately 17% seen once. Per the germline V gene, CDR1 is LNHDA and CDR2 is SQIVND (reference sequence). The CDR3 extends over 19 amino acids. Each diagnosis drew on symptoms, thyroxine, TRAb, thyroid ultrasound and orbital computed tomography findings. The table lists this clonotype with a few counts. Its antigen is as yet unknown. Just one base apart from a much larger clone, this may be a read error.

The chain is built from TRBV19 and TRBJ1-1, with D maybe TRBD1 (6 bases). This sequence originates from a woman aged 25 to 39 with Graves' hyperthyroidism that later progressed to Graves' ophthalmopathy. Material for sequencing was blood. The DNA of the CDR3 is TGTGCCAGTAGTCCACGTGTGGGGGGCGCCTTTGGAGGTAATACTGAAGCTCTCTTT. It is translated as CASSPRVGGAFGGNTEALF.